This paragraph covers one TCR beta chain sequence. Antigen unknown. The sample originates from a study of CXCR3-negative and CXCR3-positive naive CD8 T cells. Study results and limitations: Surface CD5 was comparable between naive subsets; TCR strength was inferred from TRB CDR3 properties. A higher hydrophobicity marked the TRB CDR3s of CXCR3-positive naive cells versus CXCR3-negative naive cells. Similarly elevated diversity marked both naive subsets, with memory CD8+ cells showing far lower diversity. Both naive subsets, CXCR3-negative and CXCR3-positive, displayed similar TRBV-TRBJ usage, unlike memory cells.

CD45RO-CCR7+CD27+CD95- was the phenotype of naive CD8+ T cells. The CDR3 covers 14 residues. Looked up from germline, CDR1 is LGHDT and CDR2 is YNNKEL (reference sequence). Researchers prepared the TRB cDNA libraries using 5' RACE with UMI labels. From its re-call of the 5' RACE reads, TCRdb lists each CDR3 protein once, without DNA. The sample's table shows roughly 100,000 distinct CDR3 sequences. This sequence originates from a human donor in good health. Some clones in this sample may be carry-over from other donors' samples. Sequencing input: naive CXCR3+ CD8+ T cells from blood. Noted subset: CD45RO-CCR7+CD27+CD95- naive CD8+ T cells expressing CXCR3 (TNR3+). The rearrangement uses TRBV3-1 and TRBJ1-4. Here the CDR3 reads CASSHGTTNEKLFF.